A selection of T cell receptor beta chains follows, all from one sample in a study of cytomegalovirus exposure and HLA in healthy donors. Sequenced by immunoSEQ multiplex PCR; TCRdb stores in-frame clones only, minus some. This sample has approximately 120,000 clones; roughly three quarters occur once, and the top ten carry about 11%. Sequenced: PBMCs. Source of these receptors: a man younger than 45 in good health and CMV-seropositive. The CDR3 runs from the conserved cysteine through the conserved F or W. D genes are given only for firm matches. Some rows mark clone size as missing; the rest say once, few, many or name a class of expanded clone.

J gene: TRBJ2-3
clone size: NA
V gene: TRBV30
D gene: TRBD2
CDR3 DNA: TGTGCCTGGAGTAAGCGGGAGATCACAGATACGCAGTATTTT
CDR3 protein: CAWSKREITDTQYF

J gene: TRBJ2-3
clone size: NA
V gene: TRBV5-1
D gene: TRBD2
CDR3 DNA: TGCGCCAGCAGCGCGGGGGGTACGGGTACGCAGTATTTT
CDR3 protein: CASSAGGTGTQYF

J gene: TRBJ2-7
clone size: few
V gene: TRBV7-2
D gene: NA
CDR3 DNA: TGTGCCAGCAGCTTAGGGGCCCTAGCGAACTACGAGCAGTACTTC
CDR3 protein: CASSLGALANYEQYF

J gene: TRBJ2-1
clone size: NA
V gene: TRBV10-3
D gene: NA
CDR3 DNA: TGTGCCATCGCGGCGGGACCCCCCAATGAGCAGTTCTTC
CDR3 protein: CAIAAGPPNEQFF

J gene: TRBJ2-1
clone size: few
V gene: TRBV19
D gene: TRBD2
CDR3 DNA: TGTGCCAGTAGTATATCGGGACTAGCGGGAGGGCCTAGCTCCTACAATGAGCAGTTCTTC
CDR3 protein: CASSISGLAGGPSSYNEQFF

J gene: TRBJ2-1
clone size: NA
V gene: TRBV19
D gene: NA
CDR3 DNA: TGTGCCAGTAGTATAGACAGCAATGAGCAGTTCTTC
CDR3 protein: CASSIDSNEQFF

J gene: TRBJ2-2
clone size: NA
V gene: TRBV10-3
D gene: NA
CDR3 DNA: TGTGCCATCACCCCGGGGAGCACGAACACCGGGGAGCTGTTTTTT
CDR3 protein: CAITPGSTNTGELFF

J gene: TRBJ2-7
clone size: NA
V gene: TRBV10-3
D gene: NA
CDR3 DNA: TGTGCCTCATCAGTCGGGAGCGCCTCCTACGAGCAGTACTTC
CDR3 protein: CASSVGSASYEQYF

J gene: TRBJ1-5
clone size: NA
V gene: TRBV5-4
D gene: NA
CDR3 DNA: TGTGCCAGCAGCTTGGGGGGGGAGGTCAATCAGCCCCAGCATTTT
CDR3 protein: CASSLGGEVNQPQHF

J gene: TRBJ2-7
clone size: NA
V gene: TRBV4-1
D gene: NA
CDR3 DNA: TGCGCCAGCAGCCCGGGGGAGGGGGGCTACGAGCAGTACTTC
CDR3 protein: CASSPGEGGYEQYF

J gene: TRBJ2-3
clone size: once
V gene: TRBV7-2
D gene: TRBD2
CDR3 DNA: TGTGCCACCAAAATTGGACTAGGCTTAACAGATACGCAGTATTTT
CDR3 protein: CATKIGLGLTDTQYF

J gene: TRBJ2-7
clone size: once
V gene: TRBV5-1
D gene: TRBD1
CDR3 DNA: TGCGCCAGCAGCTTGGGGACAGGGGGCTCCTACGAGCAGTACTTC
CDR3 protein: CASSLGTGGSYEQYF

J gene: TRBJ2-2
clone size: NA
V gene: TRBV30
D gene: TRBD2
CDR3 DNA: TGTGCCTGGAGCTCGGGACTAGCGGGAGGTAGGGGGGAGCTGTTTTTT
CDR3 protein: CAWSSGLAGGRGELFF

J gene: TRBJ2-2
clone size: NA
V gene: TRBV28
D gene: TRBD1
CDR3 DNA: TGTGCCAGCAGTTTATACGACAGGGGCGTAACCGGGGAGCTGTTTTTT
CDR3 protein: CASSLYDRGVTGELFF

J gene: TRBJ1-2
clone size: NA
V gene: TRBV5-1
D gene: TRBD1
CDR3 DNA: TGCGCCAGCAGCCCCGTCGGTCTTACAGGGGGATTCTATGGCTACACCTTC
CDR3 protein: CASSPVGLTGGFYGYTF

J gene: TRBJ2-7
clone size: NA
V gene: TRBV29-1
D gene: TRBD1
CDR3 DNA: TGCAGCGATGCTCCGGGACAGGGGAGCTACGAGCAGTACTTC
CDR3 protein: CSDAPGQGSYEQYF

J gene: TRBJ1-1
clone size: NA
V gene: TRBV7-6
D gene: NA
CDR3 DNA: TGTGCCAGCAGCTTAGAACAGGGCGAAACTGAAGCTTTCTTT
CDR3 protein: CASSLEQGETEAFF

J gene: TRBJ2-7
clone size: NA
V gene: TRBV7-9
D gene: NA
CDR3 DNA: TGTGCCAGCAGCTTAACAGGCAACGAGCAGTACTTC
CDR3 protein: CASSLTGNEQYF

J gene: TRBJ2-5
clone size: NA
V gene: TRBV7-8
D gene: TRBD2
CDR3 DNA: TGTGCCAGCAGCTTAGGAGGACTAGCGGGAGGGCCCTCCGTAGAGACCCAGTACTTC
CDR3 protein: CASSLGGLAGGPSVETQYF

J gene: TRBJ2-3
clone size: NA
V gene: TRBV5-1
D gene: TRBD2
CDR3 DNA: TGCGCCAGCAGCCCTGGGACTAGCGTCACAGATACGCAGTATTTT
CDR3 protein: CASSPGTSVTDTQYF

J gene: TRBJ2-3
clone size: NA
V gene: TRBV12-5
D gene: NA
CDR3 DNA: TGTGCTAGTGGTTCCGGACTAGTCGGGGGCCCAGATACGCAGTATTTT
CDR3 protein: CASGSGLVGGPDTQYF

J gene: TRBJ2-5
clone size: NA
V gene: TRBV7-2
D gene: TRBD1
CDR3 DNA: TGTGCCAGCAGCCGGGACAGGCGACAAGAGACCCAGTACTTC
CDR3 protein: CASSRDRRQETQYF

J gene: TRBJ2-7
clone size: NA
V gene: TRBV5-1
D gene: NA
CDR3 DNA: TGCGCCAGCAGCACGGGTGGTGGCTACGTGGGCTACGAGCAGTACTTC
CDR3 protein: CASSTGGGYVGYEQYF

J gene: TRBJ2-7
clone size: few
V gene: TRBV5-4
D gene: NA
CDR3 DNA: TGTGCCAGCAGCCAACAGGGTACGAACGAGCAGTACTTC
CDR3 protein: CASSQQGTNEQYF

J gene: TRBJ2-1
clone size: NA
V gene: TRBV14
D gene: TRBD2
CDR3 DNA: TGTGCCAGCAGTCTTAGACTAGCACGGTACAATGAGCAGTTCTTC
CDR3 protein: CASSLRLARYNEQFF

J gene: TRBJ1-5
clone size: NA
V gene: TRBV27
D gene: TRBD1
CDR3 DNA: TGTGCCAGCAGTTTATCGTTCCAGGGGGGCATGCCCCAGCATTTT
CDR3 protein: CASSLSFQGGMPQHF

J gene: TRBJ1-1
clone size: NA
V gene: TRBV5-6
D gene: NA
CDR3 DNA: TGTGCCAGCAGCCGCCTAACCATGAACACTGAAGCTTTCTTT
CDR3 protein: CASSRLTMNTEAFF

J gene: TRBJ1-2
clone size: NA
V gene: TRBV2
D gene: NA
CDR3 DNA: TGTGCCAGCAGTGAAGCGGGAGTGAACTATGGCTACACCTTC
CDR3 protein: CASSEAGVNYGYTF

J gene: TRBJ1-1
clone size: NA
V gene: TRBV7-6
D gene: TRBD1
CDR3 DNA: TGTGCCAGCAGCCCAGCTGGGCAGGGGGCGACAGCTTTCTTT
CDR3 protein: CASSPAGQGATAFF

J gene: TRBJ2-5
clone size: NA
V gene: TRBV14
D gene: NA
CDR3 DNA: TGTGCCAGCAGCCGAGTCTTTCAAGAGACCCAGTACTTC
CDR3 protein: CASSRVFQETQYF

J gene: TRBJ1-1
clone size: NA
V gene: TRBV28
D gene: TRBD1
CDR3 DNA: TGTGCCAGCAGTTGGGGGACAGGGATCAAGATGAACACTGAAGCTTTCTTT
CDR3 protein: CASSWGTGIKMNTEAFF

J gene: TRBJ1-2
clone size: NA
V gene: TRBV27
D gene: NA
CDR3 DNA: TGTGCCAGCAGTTTATCGCTCGGCTATGGCTACACCTTC
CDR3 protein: CASSLSLGYGYTF

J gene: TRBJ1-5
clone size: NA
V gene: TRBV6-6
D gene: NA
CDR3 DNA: TGTGCCAGCACAGTCTTGACAAATTTGGGCAATCAGCCCCAGCATTTT
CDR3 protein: CASTVLTNLGNQPQHF

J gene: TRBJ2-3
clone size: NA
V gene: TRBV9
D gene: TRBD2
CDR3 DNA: TGTGCCAGCAGCATTGGACTAGCGGTTAGCACAGATACGCAGTATTTT
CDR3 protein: CASSIGLAVSTDTQYF

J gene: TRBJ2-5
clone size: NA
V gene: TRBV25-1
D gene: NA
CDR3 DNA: TGTGCCAGCAGCGTCGCCCGGGAGACCCAGTACTTC
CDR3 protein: CASSVARETQYF

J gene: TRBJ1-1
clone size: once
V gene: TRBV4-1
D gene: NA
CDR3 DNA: TGCGCCAGCAGCCCGCAAGAAGGGCGGGCGAACACTGAAGCTTTCTTT
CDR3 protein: CASSPQEGRANTEAFF

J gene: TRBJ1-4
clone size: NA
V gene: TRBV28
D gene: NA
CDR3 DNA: TGTGCCAGCAGTTTCCCGGGACCTGCGGGGGATCTGTTTTTT
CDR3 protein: CASSFPGPAGDLFF

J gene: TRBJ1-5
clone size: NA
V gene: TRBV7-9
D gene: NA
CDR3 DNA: TGTGCCAGCAGCGGCACGGGAGGGCAGGGCAATCAGCCCCAGCATTTT
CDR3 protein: CASSGTGGQGNQPQHF

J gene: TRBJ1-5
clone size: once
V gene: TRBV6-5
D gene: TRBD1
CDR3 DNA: TGTGCCAGCAGTTACGGACAGGGAGGACAGCCCCAGCATTTT
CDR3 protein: CASSYGQGGQPQHF

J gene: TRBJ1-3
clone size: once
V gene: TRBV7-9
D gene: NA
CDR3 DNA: TGTGCCAGCAGCCGACGGGGAGGGGATCAATCTGGAAACACCATATATTTT
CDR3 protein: CASSRRGGDQSGNTIYF

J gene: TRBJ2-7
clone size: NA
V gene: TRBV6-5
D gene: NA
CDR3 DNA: TGTGCCAGCAGTTACGGTAGGACAAGGAACTCCTACGAGCAGTACTTC
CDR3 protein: CASSYGRTRNSYEQYF

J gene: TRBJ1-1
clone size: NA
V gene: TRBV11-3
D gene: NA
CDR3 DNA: TGTGCCAGCAGCTCTGGGACTGTCTCTGAAGCTTTCTTT
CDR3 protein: CASSSGTVSEAFF

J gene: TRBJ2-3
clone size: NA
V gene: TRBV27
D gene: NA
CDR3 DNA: TGTGCCAGCCGGGGGTGGAGCACAGATACGCAGTATTTT
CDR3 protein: CASRGWSTDTQYF

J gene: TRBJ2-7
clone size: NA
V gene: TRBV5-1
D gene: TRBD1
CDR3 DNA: TGCGCCAGCAGCTTGAGGGACAGGGGGATTGGCGAGCAGTACTTC
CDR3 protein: CASSLRDRGIGEQYF

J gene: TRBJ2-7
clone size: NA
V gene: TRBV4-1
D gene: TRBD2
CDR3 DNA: TGCGCCAGCAGCCAAGCGGGGACTAGTCTCTACGAGCAGTACTTC
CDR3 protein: CASSQAGTSLYEQYF

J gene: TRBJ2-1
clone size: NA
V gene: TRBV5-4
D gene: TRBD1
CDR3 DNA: TGTGCCAGCAGCTTGCAGGGGGTCAATGAGCAGTTCTTC
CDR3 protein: CASSLQGVNEQFF

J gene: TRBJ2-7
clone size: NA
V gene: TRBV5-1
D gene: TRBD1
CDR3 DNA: TGCGCCAGCAGCTTGACAGGGGGGCCCTACGAGCAGTACTTC
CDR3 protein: CASSLTGGPYEQYF

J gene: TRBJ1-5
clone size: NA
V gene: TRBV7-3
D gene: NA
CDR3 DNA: TGTGCCAGCAGCTTTCCGCGGGGGCCGACGTATAGCAATCAGCCCCAGCATTTT
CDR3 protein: CASSFPRGPTYSNQPQHF